This T cell receptor beta chain appears in the sequencing data of a study of T cell responses to AZD1222 COVID-19 vaccine (dated by TCRdb to the early 2020s). Looking at the study overall: Because spike-specific TCR depth and breadth did not differ between the two schedules, AZD1222 recipients who got a second dose at roughly 4 weeks were pooled with those who got a second dose at roughly 12 weeks. TCR sequencing covered approximately 230 trial participants: 200 to 220 given two doses of AZD1222 and about 26 given two doses of MenACWY control vaccine. Enrollment into the trials was organized by age into subgroups of 18-55, 56-69 and 70-plus years, and those subgroups contained approximately 160, 26 and 62 TCR-sequenced participants, respectively.

CDR1 and CDR2, per the germline V gene, are LGHNA and YNFKEQ. V lost 3 bases and J lost 4 bases; the stretch between them is 18 bases long. Including cysteine and phenylalanine, the CDR3 has 17 amino acids. Solely the CDR3 DNA is kept, with 51 bases framed from the first base. A remark on this clone: Its target antigen remains unknown. No much larger clonotype is one base removed from it; base qualities were not supplied.

Study-level results and caveats: A significant rise in spike-specific TCR breadth and depth was observed after two AZD1222 doses relative to day 0 and relative to MenACWY recipients. Reportedly, close to half of the unique spike-specific TCRs recognized epitopes lying outside the regions that are mutated in the B.1.351 and B.1.1.7 variants. Participants were mostly white British, with more females than males. The authors suggested clonal diversity may have been underestimated. Vaccine-associated CD4 TCRs spanned the whole spike protein, with dominant responses in regions 160-218 and 743-854. The 56-69-year group was small, and its depth increase did not reach significance, likely because of low power. Conclusions about previously exposed vaccinees are limited because only five to seven AZD1222 recipients were SARS-CoV-2 seropositive at baseline. Because no day 14 peak-response samples were available, the repertoires could be characterized only after the peak T cell response.

This specimen's time point label, per the study, means: baseline before first vaccination. Samples from vaccinated people were obtained from the UK trials COV001 and COV002, which included a single-blind randomized controlled phase 2/3 trial of AZD1222 (ChAdOx1 nCoV-19) in healthy adults. Trial participant PBMC samples were collected at day 0 and day 28 after the second dose for TCRbeta chain sequencing. The CDR3 regions of human TCRbeta chains were subjected to immunosequencing. On the authors' methods: TCRs in the repertoires were compared against a reference library of SARS-CoV-2-specific TCRs that had been generated with the MIRA antigen-specificity platform. Breadth was defined as the fraction of unique TCRs that were SARS-CoV-2-associated, and depth was defined as the fraction of total T cells that were SARS-CoV-2-associated. Using the MIRA data, every spike-specific TCR was mapped to the spike region that the TCR reacted to and assigned to either a CD4 or a CD8 class. Log10-transformed breadth and depth values were compared by one-way ANOVA with Sidak's multiple comparisons tests. In TCRdb, the immuneACCESS table is reduced to in-frame sequences with V and J assigned. These tables do not hold every clone; where another copy was compared, an unresolved V gene accounts for under half, and the others remain unexplained. V, J and clone size reflect that table, while D and trimming were determined from the DNA. This sample has some 100,000 clones in its table, and approximately 91% of those were observed once. The ten biggest clones cover approximately 21% of the sample.

The sample was peripheral blood, taken on day 0 of AZD1222 vaccination. The chain uses TRBV4-2 and TRBJ2-2; TRBD2 could be the D gene, as 6 bases match. This clonotype was obtained from an adult in good health. The CDR3 here reads CASSQAPGAGGTGELFF. The DNA reads as follows: TGTGCCAGCAGCCAGGCGCCGGGTGCCGGGGGCACCGGGGAGCTGTTTTTT.